This T cell receptor beta chain was captured in a study of identical twins. Per germline, CDR1 ENHRY and CDR2 SYGVKD. The CDR3 length is 12 residues. V shed 2 bases and J shed 2 bases, with 4 bases lying between them. MiXCR was run by TCRdb on the 5' RACE reads, yielding one entry per CDR3 protein. The sample has 600,000 to 700,000 distinct CDR3 sequences; roughly 20% are singletons. This clonotype occurred once. Its antigen is not known. Study-wide results and caveats: With abundant cord blood beta clonotypes, insertions were fewer; memory repertoires showed no such pattern. Excess twin sharing in beta out-of-frame sequences was weaker.

These same records also appear under a second study, on T cells expressing NK-cell markers.

The sequence derives from a woman under 30 in good health. The sequenced sample was PBMCs. J is TRBJ2-7 and V is TRBV10-3; D gene unclear. This CDR3 reads CAISERTYEQYF. The CDR3 DNA is TGTGCCATCAGTGAGAGAACCTACGAGCAGTACTTC.